These 12 T cell receptor beta chains share one sample of origin, sequenced in a study of beta chain features in type 1 diabetes. Since all of the isolated RNA was reverse transcribed, expressed TCRB transcripts were what got sequenced. The data were produced by immunoSEQ multiplex PCR, yet TCRdb's version contains in-frame clones alone and is incomplete. Altogether 860,000 or so clones are present, roughly a sixth being singletons, with the ten largest covering around 0.02%. The sample consisted of naive CD4+ T cells from blood. The receptors originated from a woman aged 18-29 years in good health.

The chain joins TRBV7-9 to TRBJ2-1; D remains unclear. Between the trimmed V and J ends, which lost 1 base and 0 bases, there was a span of 10 bases. The CDR3 covers 16 residues. The germline V gene has CDR1 SEHNR and CDR2 FQNEAQ (reference sequence). The CDR3 DNA is TGTGCCAGCAGCTTAGTCCCCGACAACTCCTACAATGAGCAGTTCTTC. Translation: CASSLVPDNSYNEQFF.

Only a few counts were recorded for this clone. The chain combines TRBV7-8 with TRBJ1-5; D not certain. The ends were cut back, 5 bases at V and 5 bases at J, with 19 bases in the middle. Germline V gene data show CDR1 as SGHVS and CDR2 as FQNEAQ. The CDR3 has 16 amino acids. The CDR3 region is CASSPMVATSDQPQHF. Here the CDR3 DNA reads TGTGCCAGCAGCCCAATGGTGGCAACCTCGGATCAGCCCCAGCATTTT. The variable domain in full, completed from reference TRBV7-8 and TRBJ1-5, reads GAGVSQSPRYKVAKRGQDVALRCDPISGHVSLFWYQQALGQGPEFLTYFQNEAQLDKSGLPSDRFFAERPEGSVSTLKIQRTQQEDSAVYLCASSPMVATSDQPQHFGDGTRLSIL.

There are a few counts of this clone. This chain connects TRBV4-2 to TRBJ2-7, with 8 bases matching TRBD1. Germline CDR1 and CDR2: LGHNA and YNFKEQ. The CDR3 covers 16 residues. J gave up 2 bases and V 3 bases, and 9 bases lay outside the gene matches. This chain's CDR3 is CASSQKSGTGPYEQYF. In DNA, the CDR3 is TGTGCCAGCAGCCAGAAATCCGGGACAGGACCCTACGAGCAGTACTTC.

This clone was detected a few times. Other DNA sequences in this specimen translate into the identical CDR3. The chain carries TRBV11-2 and TRBJ1-2; 7 bases align to TRBD1. Germline V gene sequence: CDR1 SGHAT, CDR2 FQNNGV. V dropped 6 bases and J dropped 8; count of bases not matched to a gene: 9. This CDR3 region has 13 residues. This chain's CDR3 is CASSLEGARGYTF. The CDR3, as DNA: TGTGCCAGCAGTCTGGAGGGGGCGCGAGGCTACACCTTC.

This chain links TRBV5-1 with TRBJ2-1, with D unresolved. The CDR3 runs 17 residues. The germline gives CDR1 SGHRS, CDR2 YFSETQ. V was pared by 0 bases and J by 4 bases, with 17 bases between. CDR3 coding DNA: TGCGCCAGCAGCTTGGCCATAGGGCTGGGATTATACAATGAGCAGTTCTTC. Its translation: CASSLAIGLGLYNEQFF.

The J gene is TRBJ2-1, the V gene TRBV5-1; 9 bases align to TRBD1. Germline CDR1 reads SGHRS; CDR2 reads YFSETQ. The CDR3 runs 15 residues. V was pared by 4 bases and J by 0 bases, with 2 bases of the junction left unmatched. The CDR3 bases are TGCGCCAGCAGCCGGACAGGGGCCTCCTACAATGAGCAGTTCTTC. Its protein product is CASSRTGASYNEQFF.

This clone was counted many times. This sequence joins TRBV14 and TRBJ2-5; D is uncertain. Trimming took 4 bases from V and 2 from J, leaving 11 bases between them. The germline gives CDR1 SGHDN, CDR2 FVKESK. This CDR3 has 14 amino acids. The CDR3 region has the DNA TGTGCCAGCAGCCTCGCTTCCGGACAAGAGACCCAGTACTTC. This encodes CASSLASGQETQYF.

In this sample, this clone turned up a few times. The chain recombines TRBV5-1 with TRBJ2-3, with 10 bases fitting TRBD2. The CDR3 is made up of 16 amino acids. The trim removed 0 bases at V and 3 bases at J, leaving 4 bases unmatched. Germline lookup yields CDR1 SGHRS and CDR2 YFSETQ. In nucleotides, the CDR3 is TGCGCCAGCAGCTTGGGTCCTAGCGGGAGTACAGATACGCAGTATTTT. It yields the protein CASSLGPSGSTDTQYF.

The sample holds a few counts of this clone. The chain is built from TRBV6-1 and TRBJ2-4; tentatively, D is TRBD2 (6 bases). Trimming shortened V by 1 base and J by 1 base, and 17 bases separated the two germline ends. Germline CDR1 MNHNS, CDR2 SASEGT. The CDR3 covers 18 residues. The CDR3 is CASSEVARGRGAKNIQYF. For the CDR3, the DNA is TGTGCCAGCAGTGAAGTCGCCCGGGGTCGGGGGGCCAAAAACATTCAGTACTTC.

The chain recombines TRBV5-4 with TRBJ2-1, with 10 nucleotides matching TRBD1. The CDR3 has 14 amino acids. Germline CDR1 is SGHNT and CDR2 is YYREEE (reference sequence). Trimming took 4 bases from V and 5 from J; bases not matched to a gene: 3. CDR3 DNA: TGTGCCAGCAGCATGACAGGGGGCAACAATGAGCAGTTCTTC. Translated, it gives CASSMTGGNNEQFF. Complete variable domain (other parts from reference TRBV5-4 and TRBJ2-1): ETGVTQSPTHLIKTRGQQVTLRCSSQSGHNTVSWYQQALGQGPQFIFQYYREEENGRGNFPPRFSGLQFPNYSSELNVNALELDDSALYLCASSMTGGNNEQFFGPGTRLTVL.

The V and J genes are TRBV27 and TRBJ2-5, with no clear D. Per the germline V gene, CDR1 is MNHEY and CDR2 is SMNVEV (reference sequence). Trimming removed 6 bases from V and 1 base from J, with 15 bases in between. The CDR3 runs to 15 residues. The chain's CDR3 is CASRHPAGGQETQYF. CDR3 bases: TGTGCCAGCAGACACCCGGCCGGCGGCCAAGAGACCCAGTACTTC.

This clone was seen a handful of times. The DNA for the CDR3 is TGTGCCAGCAGCGTAGCCAGCGGTCATTTCAATGAGCAGTTCTTC. Amino acid sequence: CASSVASGHFNEQFF. V and J are TRBV9 and TRBJ2-1, with D tentatively TRBD2 (5 bases). V dropped 0 bases and J dropped 6 bases, with 13 bases sitting between them. The CDR3 runs to 15 residues. Germline assignment: CDR1 SGDLS and CDR2 YYNGEE.